This paragraph covers one T cell receptor (beta chain) sequence. These data are taken from a study of blood T cell repertoires in COVID-19. Study as a whole: COVID-19 samples, acute and convalescent, were from the United States, Italy and Spain. The cDNA or gDNA used as material had been derived from T cells, B-cell-depleted T cells, or PBMCs.

Original processing notes: Estimation of nucleated cell counts relied on the amplification of reference gene primers. The repertoire was sequenced with immunoSEQ multiplex PCR; TCRdb's copy has only in-frame clones and lacks some. That table supplies the V and J calls and clone size; D and trimming were determined from the DNA. The data show about 14,000 clones, with more than 70% seen just once and more than 2% held by the top ten. Looked up from germline, CDR1 is SEHNR and CDR2 is FQNEAQ (reference sequence). This CDR3 is 14 amino acids long. V was clipped by 6 bases and J by 5 bases, with 14 bases between them.

The TCR sequence derives from a human donor in a cohort sampled during active COVID-19. The genes are TRBV7-9 and TRBJ2-1; TRBD2 might be the D (5 bases). Sequences were obtained from peripheral blood. In DNA, the CDR3 is TGTGCCAGCAGGGAACTAGTTCTAAACAATGAGCAGTTCTTC. This gives the protein CASRELVLNNEQFF. The full variable domain, its missing parts supplied by reference TRBV7-9 and TRBJ2-1, is DTGVSQNPRHKITKRGQNVTFRCDPISEHNRLYWYRQTLGQGPEFLTYFQNEAQLEKSRLLSDRFSAERPKGSFSTLEIQRTEQGDSAMYLCASRELVLNNEQFFGPGTRLTVL.